This TCR beta chain was captured in a study of prognosis after radiotherapy for stage I lung cancer. Study information: Recruitment took place in Nanjing, China, where patients with stage I non-small cell lung cancer were enrolled between April 2018 and 2019.

V was pared by 5 bases and J by 4 bases, with 11 bases between. Germline assignment: CDR1 SGHVS and CDR2 FQNEAQ. The CDR3 has 13 amino acids. In this sample, this clonotype turned up once. Two-round multiplex PCR on genomic DNA was the method by which TCR beta CDR3 was amplified. Amplification during the initial PCR round employed primers specific to each TRBV and TRBJ gene. TCRdb redid the calling of the multiplex PCR reads with MiXCR, one entry per CDR3 protein. The table lists 10,000 to 15,000 distinct CDR3 sequences, about 59% of them singletons, with 20% to 25% in the top ten. The sequence derives from a donor aged 50 or older with non-small cell lung cancer. The sample consisted of PBMCs, taken before or after stereotactic body radiation therapy (not recorded which). The V and J genes are TRBV7-8 and TRBJ1-2; D possibly corresponds to TRBD1 (6 bases). This CDR3 is CASSEEGGYGYTF. The CDR3 DNA sequence: TGTGCCAGCAGCGAAGAGGGGGGCTATGGCTACACCTTC.